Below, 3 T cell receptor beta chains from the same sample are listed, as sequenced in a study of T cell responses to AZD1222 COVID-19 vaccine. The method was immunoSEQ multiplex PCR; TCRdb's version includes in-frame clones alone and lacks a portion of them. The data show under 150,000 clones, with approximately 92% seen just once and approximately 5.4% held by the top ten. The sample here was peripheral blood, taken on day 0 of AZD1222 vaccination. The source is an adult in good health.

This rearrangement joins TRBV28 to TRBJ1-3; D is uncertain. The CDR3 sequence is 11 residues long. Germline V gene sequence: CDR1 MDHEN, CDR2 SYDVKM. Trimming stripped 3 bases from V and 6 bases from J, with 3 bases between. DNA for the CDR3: TGTGCCAGCAGTTTGGAAAACACCATATATTTT. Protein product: CASSLENTIYF.

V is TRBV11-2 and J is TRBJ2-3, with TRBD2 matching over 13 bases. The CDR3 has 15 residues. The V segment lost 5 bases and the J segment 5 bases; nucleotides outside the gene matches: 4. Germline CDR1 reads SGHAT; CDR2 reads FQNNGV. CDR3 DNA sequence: TGTGCCAGCAGCCCTGGACTAGCGGGAGTAGATACGCAGTATTTT. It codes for CASSPGLAGVDTQYF.

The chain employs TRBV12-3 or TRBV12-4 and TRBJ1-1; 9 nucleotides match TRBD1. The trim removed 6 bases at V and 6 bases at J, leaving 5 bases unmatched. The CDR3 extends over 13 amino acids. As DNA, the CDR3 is TGTGCCAGCAGGGACAGGGGTTTCTCTGAAGCTTTCTTT. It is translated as CASRDRGFSEAFF.